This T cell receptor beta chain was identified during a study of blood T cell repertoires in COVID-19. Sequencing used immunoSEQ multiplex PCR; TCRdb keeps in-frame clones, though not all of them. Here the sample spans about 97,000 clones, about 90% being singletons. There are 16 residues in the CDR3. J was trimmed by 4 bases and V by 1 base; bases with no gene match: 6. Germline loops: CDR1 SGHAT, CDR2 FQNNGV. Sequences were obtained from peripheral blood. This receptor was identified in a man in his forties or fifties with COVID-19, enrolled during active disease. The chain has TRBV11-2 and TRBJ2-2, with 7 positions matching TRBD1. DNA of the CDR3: TGTGCCAGCAGCTTAGGTGCAGGGGGTGTCACCGGGGAGCTGTTTTTT. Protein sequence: CASSLGAGGVTGELFF.